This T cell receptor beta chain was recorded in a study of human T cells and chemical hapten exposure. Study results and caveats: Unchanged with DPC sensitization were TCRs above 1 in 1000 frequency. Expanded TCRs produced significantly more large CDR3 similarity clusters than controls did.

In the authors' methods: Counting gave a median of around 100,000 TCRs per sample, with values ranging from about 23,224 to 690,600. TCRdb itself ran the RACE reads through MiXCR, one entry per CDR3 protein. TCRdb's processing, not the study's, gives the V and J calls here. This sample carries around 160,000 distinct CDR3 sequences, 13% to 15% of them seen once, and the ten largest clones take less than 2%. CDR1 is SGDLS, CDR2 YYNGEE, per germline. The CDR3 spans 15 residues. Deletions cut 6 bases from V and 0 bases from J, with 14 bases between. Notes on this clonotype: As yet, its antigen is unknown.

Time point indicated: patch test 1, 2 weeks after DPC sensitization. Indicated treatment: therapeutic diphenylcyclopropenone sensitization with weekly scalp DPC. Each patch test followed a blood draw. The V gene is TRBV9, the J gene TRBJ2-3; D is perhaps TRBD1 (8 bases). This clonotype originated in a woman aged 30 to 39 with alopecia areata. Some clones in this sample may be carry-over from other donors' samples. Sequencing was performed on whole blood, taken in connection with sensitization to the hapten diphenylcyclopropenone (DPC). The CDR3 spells CASNRGGLSTDTQYF. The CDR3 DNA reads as TGTGCCAGCAACAGGGGGGGCCTGAGCACAGATACGCAGTATTTT.